The 10 T cell receptor beta chains below come from one sample, sequenced in a study of T cells after yellow fever vaccination. One entry per CDR3 protein, called by TCRdb with MiXCR from the 5' RACE reads. The sample has 120,000 or so distinct CDR3 sequences; about 7% are singletons. The specimen was CD4+ T cells sorted from PBMCs, collected about 49 days after the first yellow fever vaccination. The receptors originated from a young man who received the YFV17D yellow fever vaccine.

This clonotype showed up many times. This chain connects TRBV5-1 to TRBJ2-3, with a tentative D call TRBD2 (5 bases). This CDR3 has 13 amino acids. The germline V and J ends were trimmed by 4 bases and 4 bases, with 10 bases remaining between them. The germline gives CDR1 SGHRS, CDR2 YFSETQ. The chain's CDR3 is CASSPGLADTQYF. CDR3 nucleotide sequence: TGCGCCAGCAGCCCGGGGTTGGCAGATACGCAGTATTTT.

This clonotype was seen only a few times. The chain joins TRBV5-1 to TRBJ2-6; tentatively, D is TRBD1 or TRBD2 (5 bases each). Trimming left V 0 bases short and J 0 bases short, with 7 bases between. The CDR3 totals 16 residues. Germline V gene data show CDR1 as SGHRS and CDR2 as YFSETQ. The CDR3 nucleotides read TGCGCCAGCAGCTTGGGTGGGACCTCTGGGGCCAACGTCCTGACTTTC. Its protein is CASSLGGTSGANVLTF.

At least ten counts were recorded for this clonotype. The rearrangement uses TRBV11-2 and TRBJ2-5; 8 bases agree with TRBD1. The germline gives CDR1 SGHAT, CDR2 FQNNGV. The ends lost 5 bases at V and 0 bases at J; junction bases unmatched: 5. The CDR3 length is 15 residues. Here the CDR3 reads CASSRQGTYQETQYF. CDR3 coding DNA: TGTGCCAGCAGCCGACAGGGGACGTACCAAGAGACCCAGTACTTC.

In its sample, this clonotype was seen many times. The chain links TRBV5-1 to TRBJ2-3; TRBD2 agrees at 9 bases. Germline lookup yields CDR1 SGHRS and CDR2 YFSETQ. Trimming cost V 0 bases and J 1 base; bases outside gene matches: 3. This CDR3 is built from 16 residues. The CDR3 sequence is CASSLAQRGGTDTQYF. CDR3 DNA: TGCGCCAGCAGCTTGGCCCAGCGGGGGGGCACAGATACGCAGTATTTT.

This clonotype was observed many times. V is TRBV5-1 and J is TRBJ2-3; D call uncertain. CDR1 is SGHRS and CDR2 is YFSETQ in the germline V gene. V lost 1 base and J 4 bases, leaving 7 bases between the germline ends. The CDR3 loop spans 13 amino acids. The CDR3 DNA follows: TGCGCCAGCAGCTTGCCACGCGCAGATACGCAGTATTTT. This codes for CASSLPRADTQYF.

Sample share makes this clonotype medium-sized. This chain uses TRBV20-1 with TRBJ2-3; 9 nucleotides line up with TRBD2. Per the germline V gene, CDR1 is DFQATT and CDR2 is SNEGSKA (reference sequence). The junction had 7 bases not matched to a gene; V was cut back by 3 bases and J by 3 bases. CDR3 length: 15 amino acids. For the CDR3, the DNA is TGCAGTGCTAGCCAAAGAACTAGCGGGACAGATACGCAGTATTTT. This encodes CSASQRTSGTDTQYF.

Ten or more counts support this clonotype. The chain uses TRBV7-6 and TRBJ1-2, with 7 bases identical to TRBD1. CDR3 length: 14 residues. Per germline, CDR1 SGHVS and CDR2 FNYEAQ. The V gene end was trimmed by 2 bases and the J gene end by 2 bases; junction bases not matched to a gene: 2. The CDR3 spells CASSLTTGNYGYTF. The CDR3 DNA follows: TGTGCCAGCAGCTTAACGACAGGGAACTATGGCTACACCTTC.

This clonotype was recorded at least ten times. The CDR3 DNA sequence: TGTGCCAGCAGTAGGACAGCCGCCTCCACCTTC. This sequence encodes CASSRTAASTF. This chain links TRBV7-9 with TRBJ1-2; possible D gene TRBD1, 6 bases. The CDR3 is made up of 11 amino acids. The germline gives CDR1 SEHNR, CDR2 FQNEAQ (reference sequence). Deletions cut 6 bases from V and 13 bases from J, with 15 bases between.

This clonotype was picked up a small number of times. A much bigger clone sits one base away, suggesting this may be a read error. V usage is TRBV20-1 and J usage is TRBJ2-1, with 9 bases aligning to TRBD2. CDR3 length: 16 amino acids. Germline CDR1 reads DFQATT; CDR2 reads SNEGSKA (reference sequence). The CDR3 nucleotides read TGCTGTGCTAGAGGTTCTAGCGGGGAGACCTACAATGAGCAGTTCTTC. Its translation is CCARGSSGETYNEQFF.

The chain couples TRBV4-2 to TRBJ1-1; D gene unclear. Trimming pared 2 bases from V and 2 bases from J, leaving 9 bases between. The CDR3 extends over 14 amino acids. The germline gives CDR1 LGHNA, CDR2 YNFKEQ. The CDR3 sequence: CASSQSEGNTEAFF. The CDR3 coding sequence is TGTGCCAGCAGCCAATCCGAAGGAAACACTGAAGCTTTCTTT.